This record covers a single TCR beta chain. Its target is not known. Nominal health characterized the donors when sampled, though unrecorded immune exposures were likely. This CDR3 region has 15 residues. Trimming left V 0 bases short and J 4 bases short, with 10 bases between. Germline V gene data show CDR1 as LNHNV and CDR2 as YYDKDF (reference sequence). The sample comes from a study of cytomegalovirus exposure and HLA in healthy donors. Study as a whole: The Caucasian-associated ancestry cluster held less than 85% of a few hundred genotyped donors.

Study conclusions and caveats: Among donors in an Asian-associated ancestry cluster, a later analysis reportedly found fewer N-insertions than the roughly 700-donor mean.

PCR employed 60 Vbeta and 13 Jbeta primers. Measured with immunoSEQ multiplex PCR; TCRdb has only the in-frame clones, and not every one. The sample contains around 53,000 clones, approximately 84% of which appear only once. This sequence joins TRBV15 and TRBJ2-4; tentatively, D is TRBD1 (6 bases). Material for sequencing was PBMCs. This receptor was obtained from a man in his fifties in good health and CMV-seronegative. The CDR3 coding sequence is TGTGCCACCAGCAGAGAGGCAGGGGTAAAAAACATTCAGTACTTC. This encodes CATSREAGVKNIQYF.